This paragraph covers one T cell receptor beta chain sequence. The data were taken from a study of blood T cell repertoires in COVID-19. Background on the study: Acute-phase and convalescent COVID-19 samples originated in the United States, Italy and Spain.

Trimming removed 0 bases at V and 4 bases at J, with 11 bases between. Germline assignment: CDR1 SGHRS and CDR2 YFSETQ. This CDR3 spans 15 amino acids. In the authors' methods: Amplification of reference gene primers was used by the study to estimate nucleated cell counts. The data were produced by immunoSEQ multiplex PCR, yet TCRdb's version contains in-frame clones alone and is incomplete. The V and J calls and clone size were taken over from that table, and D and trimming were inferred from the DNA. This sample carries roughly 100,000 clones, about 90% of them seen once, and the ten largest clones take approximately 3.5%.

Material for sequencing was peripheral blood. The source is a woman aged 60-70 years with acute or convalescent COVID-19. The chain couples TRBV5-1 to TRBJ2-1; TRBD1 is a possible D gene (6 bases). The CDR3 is CASSLEDSLYNEQFF. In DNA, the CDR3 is TGCGCCAGCAGCTTGGAGGACAGCCTATACAATGAGCAGTTCTTC.